A selection of T cell receptor beta chains follows, all from one sample in a study of vaccination and CD4 T cells after COVID-19. TCRdb processed the PCR reads anew with MiXCR; each CDR3 protein has one entry. The table lists some 10,000 distinct CDR3 sequences, roughly 30% of them singletons. No antigen is known for these receptors. Sequenced input: CD4+ T cells from blood, cultured in vitro. The receptors come from a human donor in good health. Both conserved end residues are part of each CDR3. Each record gives: V gene, J gene, clone size, D gene, CDR3 protein, CDR3 DNA. The D gene is left open where the match is weak. The size entry is marked missing in some rows and otherwise reads once, few, many or a size class.

V gene: TRBV6-5
J gene: TRBJ2-2
clone size: few
D gene: NA
CDR3 protein: CASSYSGQSANTGELFF
CDR3 DNA: TGTGCCAGCAGTTACTCCGGACAAAGCGCGAACACCGGGGAGCTGTTTTTT

V gene: TRBV25-1
J gene: TRBJ1-2
clone size: NA
D gene: NA
CDR3 protein: CASREGYTF
CDR3 DNA: TGTGCCAGCAGGGAGGGCTACACCTTC

V gene: TRBV6-1
J gene: TRBJ1-5
clone size: few
D gene: TRBD1
CDR3 protein: CASSPQSYDRGYQPQHF
CDR3 DNA: TGTGCCAGCAGTCCCCAATCATACGACAGGGGGTATCAGCCCCAGCATTTT

V gene: TRBV20-1
J gene: TRBJ2-7
clone size: NA
D gene: TRBD2
CDR3 protein: CSAPGLAGNYEQYF
CDR3 DNA: TGCAGTGCGCCTGGACTAGCGGGAAACTACGAGCAGTACTTC

V gene: TRBV19
J gene: TRBJ2-5
clone size: NA
D gene: TRBD1
CDR3 protein: CASSIQDRGWETQYF
CDR3 DNA: TGTGCCAGTAGTATTCAGGACAGGGGATGGGAGACCCAGTACTTC

V gene: TRBV28
J gene: TRBJ2-6
clone size: NA
D gene: NA
CDR3 protein: CASRRGGSRLSGANVLTF
CDR3 DNA: TGTGCCAGCAGGAGGGGGGGATCCCGACTCTCTGGGGCCAACGTCCTGACTTTC

V gene: TRBV11-1
J gene: TRBJ2-3
clone size: few
D gene: NA
CDR3 protein: CASSLQKRAGGTQYF
CDR3 DNA: TGTGCCAGCAGCTTACAGAAGCGGGCAGGGGGTACGCAGTATTTT

V gene: TRBV7-9
J gene: TRBJ2-1
clone size: NA
D gene: TRBD2
CDR3 protein: CASSPSGLAGAPGLFF
CDR3 DNA: TGTGCCAGCAGCCCCTCCGGCCTAGCGGGAGCCCCTGGGCTGTTCTTC

V gene: TRBV7-2
J gene: TRBJ2-1
clone size: few
D gene: TRBD2
CDR3 protein: CASSSPASGRRTYNEQFF
CDR3 DNA: TGTGCCAGCAGCTCCCCCGCTAGCGGGAGGAGGACCTACAATGAGCAGTTCTTC

V gene: TRBV2
J gene: TRBJ1-2
clone size: medium-sized
D gene: NA
CDR3 protein: CASQAGQNYGYTF
CDR3 DNA: TGTGCCAGCCAAGCCGGACAGAACTATGGCTACACCTTC

V gene: TRBV7-2
J gene: TRBJ2-2
clone size: once
D gene: TRBD1
CDR3 protein: CAGSTQGAGGGELFF
CDR3 DNA: TGTGCCGGCAGCACACAGGGGGCAGGAGGCGGGGAGCTGTTTTTT

V gene: TRBV6-2/TRBV6-3
J gene: TRBJ2-2
clone size: NA
D gene: TRBD1
CDR3 protein: CASSYPKGTAGGELFF
CDR3 DNA: TGTGCCAGCAGTTATCCTAAAGGGACAGCCGGTGGGGAGCTGTTTTTT

V gene: TRBV10-3
J gene: TRBJ2-5
clone size: few
D gene: TRBD1
CDR3 protein: CAPITHEDRGRETQYF
CDR3 DNA: TGTGCCCCTATTACCCATGAGGACAGGGGGAGGGAGACCCAGTACTTC

V gene: TRBV10-3
J gene: TRBJ2-6
clone size: NA
D gene: NA
CDR3 protein: CAIRNHTISGANVLTF
CDR3 DNA: TGTGCCATCAGAAACCACACCATCTCTGGGGCCAACGTCCTGACTTTC

V gene: TRBV6-1
J gene: TRBJ2-4
clone size: NA
D gene: TRBD1
CDR3 protein: CASSRSRTGGENIQYF
CDR3 DNA: TGTGCCAGCAGTCGTAGTCGGACAGGGGGGGAAAACATTCAGTACTTC

V gene: TRBV7-9
J gene: TRBJ1-2
clone size: few
D gene: NA
CDR3 protein: CASSLAGRGGALYGYTF
CDR3 DNA: TGTGCCAGCAGCTTAGCGGGGCGAGGAGGGGCCCTGTATGGCTACACCTTC

V gene: TRBV19
J gene: TRBJ1-2
clone size: NA
D gene: NA
CDR3 protein: CASSPAGHSNYSYTF
CDR3 DNA: TGTGCCAGTAGTCCCGCCGGTCATTCTAACTATAGCTACACCTTC

V gene: TRBV10-3
J gene: TRBJ2-7
clone size: few
D gene: TRBD2
CDR3 protein: CAISSSGRLGEQYF
CDR3 DNA: TGTGCCATCAGTTCCAGCGGGAGACTCGGCGAGCAGTACTTC

V gene: TRBV18
J gene: TRBJ1-1
clone size: NA
D gene: NA
CDR3 protein: CASSPGGNTEAFF
CDR3 DNA: TGTGCCAGCTCACCGGGAGGGAACACTGAAGCTTTCTTT

V gene: TRBV19
J gene: TRBJ2-7
clone size: few
D gene: NA
CDR3 protein: CASSIRDAGNEQYF
CDR3 DNA: TGTGCCAGTAGTATACGGGACGCTGGGAACGAGCAGTACTTC

V gene: TRBV28
J gene: TRBJ1-5
clone size: NA
D gene: NA
CDR3 protein: CASSLEGGNQPQHF
CDR3 DNA: TGTGCCAGCAGTTTAGAAGGGGGGAATCAGCCCCAGCATTTT

V gene: TRBV5-4
J gene: TRBJ1-6
clone size: NA
D gene: TRBD1
CDR3 protein: CASNGQGADNSPLHF
CDR3 DNA: TGTGCCAGCAACGGTCAGGGGGCTGATAATTCACCCCTCCACTTT

V gene: TRBV20-1
J gene: TRBJ1-2
clone size: medium-sized
D gene: NA
CDR3 protein: CSARAEPGGYTF
CDR3 DNA: TGCAGTGCTAGAGCCGAACCGGGAGGCTACACCTTC

V gene: TRBV12-5
J gene: TRBJ1-1
clone size: NA
D gene: NA
CDR3 protein: CASGPSDTEAFF
CDR3 DNA: TGTGCTAGTGGTCCCTCGGACACTGAAGCTTTCTTT

V gene: TRBV19
J gene: TRBJ2-5
clone size: few
D gene: NA
CDR3 protein: CASSAHLQETQYF
CDR3 DNA: TGTGCCAGTAGTGCACACCTCCAAGAGACCCAGTACTTC

V gene: TRBV19
J gene: TRBJ1-2
clone size: few
D gene: NA
CDR3 protein: CASPNPGTNGYTF
CDR3 DNA: TGTGCCAGCCCGAACCCTGGGACGAATGGCTACACCTTC

V gene: TRBV19
J gene: TRBJ2-7
clone size: NA
D gene: NA
CDR3 protein: CASSNPKLGEYEQYF
CDR3 DNA: TGTGCCAGTAGTAACCCAAAGCTGGGGGAGTACGAGCAGTACTTC

V gene: TRBV11-2
J gene: TRBJ2-5
clone size: NA
D gene: TRBD2
CDR3 protein: CASSLFSTGAGGVQETQYF
CDR3 DNA: TGTGCCAGCAGCTTATTCTCTACAGGGGCGGGGGGGGTCCAAGAGACCCAGTACTTC

V gene: TRBV5-4
J gene: TRBJ1-1
clone size: few
D gene: TRBD1
CDR3 protein: CASSSAGQGNTEAFF
CDR3 DNA: TGTGCCAGCAGCTCCGCGGGACAGGGGAACACTGAAGCTTTCTTT

V gene: TRBV20-1
J gene: TRBJ2-7
clone size: NA
D gene: TRBD2
CDR3 protein: CSARAAASGVPEQYF
CDR3 DNA: TGCAGTGCTAGAGCGGCGGCTAGCGGAGTTCCGGAGCAGTACTTC

V gene: TRBV24-1
J gene: TRBJ2-1
clone size: NA
D gene: TRBD2
CDR3 protein: CATSDFLAGAYNEQFF
CDR3 DNA: TGTGCCACCAGTGATTTCCTAGCGGGGGCGTACAATGAGCAGTTCTTC

V gene: TRBV6-1
J gene: TRBJ2-7
clone size: NA
D gene: NA
CDR3 protein: CASSEGGGGVSSYEQYF
CDR3 DNA: TGTGCCAGCAGTGAAGGGGGTGGCGGGGTTAGCTCCTACGAGCAGTACTTC

V gene: TRBV24-1
J gene: TRBJ2-1
clone size: NA
D gene: NA
CDR3 protein: CATSQGGAYNEQFF
CDR3 DNA: TGTGCCACTTCTCAGGGGGGGGCCTACAATGAGCAGTTCTTC

V gene: TRBV27
J gene: TRBJ2-1
clone size: once
D gene: NA
CDR3 protein: CASRSNTSHEQFF
CDR3 DNA: TGTGCCAGCAGATCCAACACTAGCCATGAGCAGTTCTTC

V gene: TRBV6-5
J gene: TRBJ1-3
clone size: medium-sized
D gene: NA
CDR3 protein: CASSYLSQGFGNTIYF
CDR3 DNA: TGTGCCAGCAGTTACCTCTCACAGGGTTTTGGAAACACCATATATTTT

V gene: TRBV29-1
J gene: TRBJ2-1
clone size: NA
D gene: TRBD2
CDR3 protein: CSVGTSDIEQFF
CDR3 DNA: TGCAGCGTCGGGACTAGCGATATTGAGCAGTTCTTC

V gene: TRBV6-5
J gene: TRBJ2-5
clone size: NA
D gene: NA
CDR3 protein: CASSYGAGVETQYF
CDR3 DNA: TGTGCCAGCAGTTACGGGGCAGGGGTAGAGACCCAGTACTTC